Below, 6 T cell receptor beta chains from the same sample are listed, as sequenced in a study of blood T cells in healthy people across ages. Primers used in a second PCR of about 7 to 12 cycles were a sample-barcoded 5' primer and a J-beta primer mix. TCRdb re-called the 5' RACE reads with MiXCR, one entry per CDR3 protein. The sample yields 730,000 or so distinct CDR3 sequences, roughly two fifths seen once. The specimen was blood. Receptors originate from an older man in good health.

CDR3 in amino acids: CASSLRQGIQYF. CDR3 bases: TGTGCCAGCAGCCTTCGACAGGGTATTCAGTACTTC. The rearrangement links TRBV7-2 to TRBJ2-5; TRBD1 matches 7 bases. J gave up 11 bases and V 5 bases, and 8 bases lay outside the gene matches. This CDR3 comprises 12 residues. CDR1 and CDR2 from the germline V gene are SGHTA and FQGNSA.

In this sample, this clonotype turned up a few times. The chain recombines TRBV15 with TRBJ2-3, with D possibly TRBD2 on 7 matching bases. V was pared by 1 base and J by 3 bases, with 14 bases between. Germline V gene lookup returns CDR1 LNHNV and CDR2 YYDKDF (reference sequence). This CDR3 region has 16 residues. CDR3 residues: CATSRGSGGRTDTQYF. CDR3 coding DNA: TGTGCCACCAGCAGAGGGTCGGGGGGCCGGACAGATACGCAGTATTTT. The variable domain in full, with the rest retrieved from reference TRBV15 and TRBJ2-3, is DAMVIQNPRYQVTQFGKPVTLSCSQTLNHNVMYWYQQKSSQAPKLLFHYYDKDFNNEADTPDNFQSRRPNTSFCFLDIRSPGLGDTAMYLCATSRGSGGRTDTQYFGPGTRLTVL.

This clonotype was found many times. The rearrangement uses TRBV20-1 and TRBJ2-6; D may correspond to TRBD1 or TRBD2 (5 bases each). The CDR3 is made up of 16 amino acids. The V and J ends lost 4 bases and 2 bases respectively, with 15 bases between them. Germline CDR1 and CDR2: DFQATT and SNEGSKA (reference sequence). The CDR3 reads CSATRDRAAGANVLTF. In nucleotides, the CDR3 is TGCAGTGCTACCAGGGACCGAGCGGCTGGGGCCAACGTCCTGACTTTC.

A few counts support this clonotype. The J gene is TRBJ2-4, the V gene TRBV6-1, with 8 bases lining up with TRBD1. The DNA end is more similar to TRBJ2-7, so the J call may be wrong. The CDR3 has 16 residues. The germline V gene has CDR1 MNHNS and CDR2 SASEGT. The CDR3 spells CASSDEGQGARSEQYF. CDR3 DNA sequence: TGTGCCAGCAGTGATGAAGGTCAGGGGGCGCGGAGCGAGCAGTACTTC.

The chain recombines TRBV4-1 with TRBJ1-6, with D uncertain. The CDR3 is 13 amino acids. The V and J ends lost 0 bases and 8 bases respectively, with 5 bases between them. Germline-derived CDR1 and CDR2 are MGHRA and YSYEKL. CDR3 in amino acids: CASSQDWYSPLHF. The CDR3, as DNA: TGCGCCAGCAGCCAAGATTGGTATTCACCCCTCCACTTT.

V and J are TRBV6-6 and TRBJ1-1; 8 bases are shared with TRBD1. Germline CDR1 reads MNHNY; CDR2 reads SVGAGI (reference sequence). V was clipped by 6 bases and J by 12 bases; unmatched bases: 6. The CDR3 length is 11 residues. In nucleotides, the CDR3 is TGTGCCAGCAGCCCCGACAGGGGAACTTTCTTT. Translation: CASSPDRGTFF.